Presented here are 8 T cell receptor beta chains from one specimen sequenced in a study of shared clonotypes between healthy human individuals (dated by TCRdb to the early 2020s). The protocol used for the library was the immunoSEQ multiplex PCR assay. TCRdb's version of the immuneACCESS table is confined to in-frame rearrangements and falls short of the full clone set. An unresolved V gene accounts for under half of the shortfall where checked; the remainder is of unknown origin. Present in this sample are about 2.3 million clones, 85% to 95% of which were seen just once. The ten most abundant clones make up about 0.41% of the sample. Material: naive CD4+ T cells from PBMCs. The sample's cell subset or site label, in plain terms: CD45RA+ positively selected. All receptors come from a young man in good health. Some clones in this sample may be carry-over from other donors' samples.

The chain joins TRBV11-2 to TRBJ2-1, with 7 bases matching TRBD2. The CDR3 loop spans 18 amino acids. Losses at the gene ends were 5 bases for V and 7 bases for J; bases not matched to a gene: 20. Germline CDR1 reads SGHAT; CDR2 reads FQNNGV. The CDR3 spells CASSERRGGATDDNEQFF. The CDR3 nucleotides are TGTGCCAGCAGCGAAAGAAGGGGAGGGGCTACGGATGATAATGAGCAGTTCTTC.

J is TRBJ1-2 and V is TRBV19; 7 nucleotides agree with TRBD1. V lost 5 bases and J lost 7; bases outside the gene matches: 4. There are 12 residues in the CDR3. Germline CDR1 reads LNHDA; CDR2 reads SQIVND (reference sequence). As DNA, the CDR3 is TGTGCCAGTAGTCCGACAGGGACTGGCTACACCTTC. This encodes CASSPTGTGYTF.

Worth noting for this clone: Within the sample, other DNA sequences also encode this same CDR3. This chain connects TRBV2 to TRBJ1-1, with D maybe TRBD1 (6 bases). The CDR3 extends over 13 amino acids. The V end lost 0 bases, the J end lost 4 bases, and 6 bases lay between the germline ends. Germline CDR1 and CDR2: SNHLY and FYNNEI. CDR3 protein: CASSEARGTEAFF. In nucleotides, the CDR3 is TGTGCCAGCAGTGAAGCCAGGGGCACTGAAGCTTTCTTT.

The chain employs TRBV14 and TRBJ2-7, with a possible D match to TRBD1 (6 bases). The ends were cut back, 1 base at V and 9 bases at J, with 13 bases in the middle. The CDR3 loop spans 13 amino acids. Per the germline V gene, CDR1 is SGHDN and CDR2 is FVKESK. The CDR3 reads CASSQGIQGRQYF. CDR3 sequence (DNA): TGTGCCAGCAGCCAAGGCATACAGGGAAGGCAGTACTTC.

This chain uses TRBV7-2 with TRBJ2-1, with D perhaps matching TRBD1 (5 bases). The CDR3 is made up of 15 amino acids. V was cut by 0 bases and J by 7 bases, with 13 bases left in between. CDR1 is SGHTA, CDR2 FQGNSA, per germline. CDR3 nucleotide sequence: TGTGCCAGCAGCTTAGCGCAGGGTTTTCCAAATGAGCAGTTCTTC. Protein: CASSLAQGFPNEQFF.

The CDR3 loop is CASSKKLGPDQPQHF. CDR3 nucleotides: TGTGCCAGCAGTAAAAAGTTGGGCCCCGATCAGCCCCAGCATTTT. V and J are TRBV28 and TRBJ1-5; the D is unclear. Trimming removed 5 bases at V and 5 bases at J, with 16 bases between. CDR3 length equals 15 residues. The germline V gene has CDR1 MDHEN and CDR2 SYDVKM.

The rearrangement links TRBV21-1 to TRBJ1-3. TRBV21-1 corresponds to a pseudogene. This CDR3 has 14 residues. For the CDR3, the DNA is TGTGCCAGCCACGGGGCTCCCTCTGGAAACACCATATATTTT. This translates into CASHGAPSGNTIYF.

This chain connects TRBV20-1 to TRBJ2-3, with D possibly being TRBD2 (5 bases). Trimming cost V 5 bases and J 6 bases, with 9 bases left between them. In germline, CDR1 is DFQATT, CDR2 SNEGSKA (reference sequence). The CDR3 covers 11 residues. Written as DNA, the CDR3 is TGCAGTGCTCGTAAGCGGGATACGCAGTATTTT. It yields the protein CSARKRDTQYF.